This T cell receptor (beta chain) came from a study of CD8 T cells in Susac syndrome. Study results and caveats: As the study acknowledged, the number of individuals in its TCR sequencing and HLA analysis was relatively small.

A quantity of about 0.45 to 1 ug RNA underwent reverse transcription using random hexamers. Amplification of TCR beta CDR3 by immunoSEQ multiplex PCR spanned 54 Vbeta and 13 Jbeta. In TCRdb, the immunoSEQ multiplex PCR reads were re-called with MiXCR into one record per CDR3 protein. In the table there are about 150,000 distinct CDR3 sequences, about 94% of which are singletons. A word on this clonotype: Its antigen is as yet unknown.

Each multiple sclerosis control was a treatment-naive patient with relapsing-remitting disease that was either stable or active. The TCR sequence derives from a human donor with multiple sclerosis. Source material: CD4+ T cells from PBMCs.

The DNA for the CDR3 is TGCAGCGTTGAGCCTACACCTTACAATGAGCAGTTCTTC. Amino acids: CSVEPTPYNEQFF. The rearrangement links TRBV29-1 to TRBJ2-1; D unresolved. The CDR3 sequence is 13 residues long. Germline V lookup: CDR1 SQVTM, CDR2 ANQGSEA. Between the trimmed V and J ends, which lost 3 bases and 4 bases, there was a span of 10 bases.